Below, 32 T cell receptor beta chains from the same sample are listed, as sequenced in a study of T cell repertoires in cytomegalovirus infection. TCRdb recomputed calls from the reads with MiXCR, one row per CDR3 protein. The data show approximately 100,000 distinct CDR3 sequences, under 25% seen once. The sample taken for sequencing was CD8+ T cells from PBMCs. These receptors originate from a human donor in good health (CMV status not recorded). Some clones in this sample may be carry-over from other donors' samples.

In this sample, this clonotype turned up many times. V usage is TRBV10-3 and J usage is TRBJ1-4; D is undetermined. CDR1 and CDR2 (germline): ENHRY, SYGVKD. Trimming shortened V by 8 bases and J by 3 bases, and 10 bases separated the two germline ends. The CDR3 contains 13 residues. CDR3 residues: CAISRGSNEKLFF. The CDR3 nucleotides are TGTGCCATCTCCCGGGGTTCTAATGAAAAACTGTTTTTT.

This clonotype was recorded at least ten times. V and J are TRBV4-3 and TRBJ2-2; 9 bases fit TRBD1. This CDR3 comprises 16 residues. The V gene's germline CDR1 is LGHNA and CDR2 YSLEER. With V trimmed by 0 bases and J by 8 bases, 7 bases remained unmatched. The CDR3 nucleotides read TGCGCCAGCAGCCAAGACGCGGACAGGGGTTATGGGGAGCTGTTTTTT. It translates to CASSQDADRGYGELFF.

This clonotype was counted a few times. V usage is TRBV28 and J usage is TRBJ2-3; 11 bases map to TRBD2. The CDR3 is 13 amino acids. Germline V lookup: CDR1 MDHEN, CDR2 SYDVKM. The trim removed 8 bases at V and 6 bases at J, leaving 4 bases unmatched. The CDR3 reads CASDSGGADTQYF. The DNA for the CDR3 is TGTGCCAGCGATAGCGGGGGGGCCGATACGCAGTATTTT.

This chain connects TRBV9 to TRBJ1-1; D ambiguous. The germline V gene encodes CDR1 SGDLS and CDR2 YYNGEE. The CDR3 is 12 residues long. V was clipped by 4 bases and J by 2 bases, with 6 bases between them. The CDR3 region is CASSKGNTEAFF. The CDR3 nucleotides read TGTGCCAGCAGCAAGGGAAACACTGAAGCTTTCTTT.

This clonotype was counted at least ten times. The CDR3 is CASSLAKAYEQYF. As DNA, the CDR3 is TGTGCCAGCAGCTTAGCGAAGGCTTACGAGCAGTACTTC. The rearrangement uses TRBV7-8 and TRBJ2-7; no firm D call. V dropped 0 bases and J dropped 4 bases, with 7 bases sitting between them. CDR3 length equals 13 residues. From germline, CDR1 is SGHVS and CDR2 FQNEAQ.

The rearrangement links TRBV6-2 or TRBV6-3 to TRBJ2-5; TRBD1 agrees at 8 bases. Germline V gene lookup returns CDR1 MNHEY and CDR2 SVGEGT. The CDR3 has 15 residues. V lost 6 bases, J lost 2 bases, and 8 bases stayed unmatched. The CDR3 is CASRTTGVPQETQYF. In DNA form, the CDR3 reads TGTGCCAGCAGGACGACAGGGGTTCCACAAGAGACCCAGTACTTC.

This clonotype has ten or more counts. V gene TRBV20-1 combines with J gene TRBJ2-3; 15 bases align to TRBD2. The V and J ends lost 4 bases and 3 bases, in that order; junction bases with no gene match: 17. The CDR3 is made up of 20 amino acids. CDR1 and CDR2 from the germline V gene are DFQATT and SNEGSKA (reference sequence). CDR3 in amino acids: CSATPSGTSGRSFRTDTQYF. CDR3 DNA: TGCAGTGCTACACCCTCGGGGACTAGCGGGAGGTCGTTTAGGACAGATACGCAGTATTTT.

This clonotype was seen many times. This chain connects TRBV11-2 to TRBJ2-1; 7 nucleotides line up with TRBD1. Unmatched junction bases numbered 8, after V lost 5 bases and J lost 4 bases. The CDR3 runs 15 residues. Per the germline V gene, CDR1 is SGHAT and CDR2 is FQNNGV. The CDR3 protein is CASSPPGTVYNEQFF. The CDR3 DNA reads TGTGCCAGCAGCCCCCCCGGGACAGTTTACAATGAGCAGTTCTTC.

J is TRBJ2-7 and V is TRBV29-1; D is perhaps TRBD1 (5 bases). Between the trimmed V and J ends, which lost 2 bases and 1 base, there was a span of 12 bases. The germline V gene has CDR1 SQVTM and CDR2 ANQGSEA. There are 14 residues in the CDR3. CDR3 sequence (DNA): TGCAGCGTTGAAAGAGTCGCAGGGTCCTACGAGCAGTACTTC. Translating gives CSVERVAGSYEQYF.

The CDR3 coding sequence is TGTGCCAGCAGCTACAGAGTCGCTGAAGCTTTCTTT. Protein product: CASSYRVAEAFF. The V and J genes are TRBV28 and TRBJ1-1; unclear D gene. Trimming removed 6 bases at V and 6 bases at J, with 11 bases between. The CDR3 runs to 12 residues. Germline V gives CDR1 MDHEN, CDR2 SYDVKM. Based on the CDR3 plus reference TRBV28 and TRBJ1-1, the full variable domain is DVKVTQSSRYLVKRTGEKVFLECVQDMDHENMFWYRQDPGLGLRLIYFSYDVKMKEKGDIPEGYSVSREKKERFSLILESASTNQTSMYLCASSYRVAEAFFGQGTRLTVV.

This clonotype was found many times. The chain is built from TRBV4-1 and TRBJ1-2, with a possible D match to TRBD1 (5 bases). This CDR3 has 14 amino acids. V lost 0 bases, J lost 2 bases, and 7 bases lay in between. Germline assignment: CDR1 MGHRA and CDR2 YSYEKL. CDR3 coding DNA: TGCGCCAGCAGCCAAGATAAGGGGAACTATGGCTACACCTTC. This codes for CASSQDKGNYGYTF.

This clonotype was seen a few times. The rearrangement uses TRBV6-6 and TRBJ1-1; 10 nucleotides match TRBD1. With V trimmed by 4 bases and J by 2 bases, 7 bases remained unmatched. This CDR3 is built from 16 residues. The V gene's germline CDR1 is MNHNY and CDR2 SVGAGI (reference sequence). The CDR3 spells CASSSTGGAYNTEAFF. CDR3 nucleotides: TGTGCCAGCAGTTCGACAGGGGGCGCTTATAACACTGAAGCTTTCTTT.

This clonotype was seen more than once but under ten times. The J gene is TRBJ2-3, the V gene TRBV28; no clear D gene. Germline assignment: CDR1 MDHEN and CDR2 SYDVKM. V lost 6 bases and J 2 bases, leaving 21 bases between the germline ends. This CDR3 is 17 amino acids long. The chain's CDR3 is CASSPERSPAYTDTQYF. DNA of the CDR3: TGTGCCAGCAGCCCTGAGAGGAGCCCTGCCTACACAGATACGCAGTATTTT.

This clonotype has at least ten counts. The CDR3 DNA reads TGTGCCAGCAGCCCCACCACTAGCGGGAGTAGAAATGAGCAGTTCTTC. It is translated as CASSPTTSGSRNEQFF. The chain joins TRBV7-2 to TRBJ2-1, with 11 bases aligning to TRBD2. Trimming removed 5 bases from V and 7 bases from J; junction bases left unmatched: 10. The V gene's germline CDR1 is SGHTA and CDR2 FQGNSA. This CDR3 has 16 residues.

This clonotype occurred a few times. V usage is TRBV5-6 and J usage is TRBJ2-1; 10 bases map to TRBD2. This CDR3 has 17 amino acids. Trimming cost V 5 bases and J 0 bases; bases outside gene matches: 8. Germline V gene lookup returns CDR1 SGHDT and CDR2 YYEEEE. CDR3 loop: CASSSKTSGPSYNEQFF. CDR3 bases: TGTGCCAGCAGTTCTAAGACTAGCGGGCCCTCCTACAATGAGCAGTTCTTC. Filled out from reference TRBV5-6 and TRBJ2-1, the complete variable domain reads DAGVTQSPTHLIKTRGQQVTLRCSPKSGHDTVSWYQQALGQGPQFIFQYYEEEERQRGNFPDRFSGHQFPNYSSELNVNALLLGDSALYLCASSSKTSGPSYNEQFFGPGTRLTVL.

The sample holds a few counts of this clonotype. The genes are TRBV6-6 and TRBJ2-7; 7 nucleotides match TRBD1. This CDR3 spans 15 amino acids. Trimming removed 5 bases from V and 1 base from J; junction bases left unmatched: 8. The germline CDR1 and CDR2 sequences are MNHNY and SVGAGI (reference sequence). The CDR3 coding sequence is TGTGCCAGCAGTCCTTTGGGGACAGAGTCCTACGAGCAGTACTTC. This codes for CASSPLGTESYEQYF.

This clonotype was counted at least ten times. This rearrangement joins TRBV20-1 to TRBJ2-7, with 8 bases aligning to TRBD2. Germline CDR1 reads DFQATT; CDR2 reads SNEGSKA (reference sequence). The CDR3 is 15 amino acids. Trimming cost V 3 bases and J 0 bases; bases outside gene matches: 7. As DNA, the CDR3 is TGCAGTGCTAGGGGTCCGGGGGGGAGCTCCTACGAGCAGTACTTC. Translated, it gives CSARGPGGSSYEQYF.

This clonotype appeared a few times. The rearrangement uses TRBV12-3 or TRBV12-4 and TRBJ2-1; tentative D call: TRBD2 (6 bases). This CDR3 is 15 amino acids long. V lost 8 bases, J lost 1 base, and 15 bases lay in between. This chain's CDR3 is CASQTYSGSYNEQFF. CDR3 sequence (DNA): TGTGCCAGCCAGACTTATAGCGGATCCTACAATGAGCAGTTCTTC.

The chain joins TRBV6-8 to TRBJ1-2; 7 bases map to TRBD1. The CDR3 length is 16 residues. CDR1 and CDR2 from the germline V gene are MNHGY and SAAAGT. The V gene end was trimmed by 6 bases and the J gene end by 4 bases; junction bases not matched to a gene: 14. The CDR3 loop is CASSVTLPEGAYGYTF. The CDR3 region has the DNA TGTGCCAGCAGCGTCACACTCCCAGAGGGGGCCTATGGCTACACCTTC.

This clonotype was seen only a few times. This chain connects TRBV15 to TRBJ1-4; D is possibly TRBD1 (5 bases). The V and J ends lost 3 bases and 8 bases respectively, with 19 bases between them. Germline V gene sequence: CDR1 LNHNV, CDR2 YYDKDF (reference sequence). The length of the CDR3 is 16 residues. The CDR3 DNA reads TGTGCCACCAGCAGGCACCGGGGCGAGGGGAAGGAAAAACTGTTTTTT. Translated: CATSRHRGEGKEKLFF.

This clonotype came up a few times. The rearrangement uses TRBV11-2 and TRBJ1-1, with D uncertain. Trimming removed 0 bases from V and 8 bases from J, with 10 bases in between. Germline CDR1 reads SGHAT; CDR2 reads FQNNGV. The CDR3 is 13 amino acids. The CDR3 DNA reads TGTGCCAGCAGCTTAGATTTAAGCATAGAAGCTTTCTTT. Amino acids: CASSLDLSIEAFF.

This clonotype appeared a few times. The V and J genes are TRBV28 and TRBJ1-5; 8 nucleotides line up with TRBD1. The CDR3 covers 15 residues. Per the germline V gene, CDR1 is MDHEN and CDR2 is SYDVKM. The J segment lost 1 base and the V segment lost 6 bases, leaving 5 bases of the junction unmatched. The CDR3 sequence: CASRSQGGSNQPQHF. In nucleotides, the CDR3 is TGTGCCAGCAGATCACAGGGGGGAAGCAATCAGCCCCAGCATTTT.

On this clonotype: A junction end diverges from the germline sequence, so it may reflect a read error. V is TRBV20-1 and J is TRBJ2-3; D is perhaps TRBD2 (6 bases). The CDR3 sequence is 15 residues long. Per germline, CDR1 DFQATT and CDR2 SNEGSKA (reference sequence). This chain's CDR3 is CSAPPGTSSTDTQYF. Here the CDR3 DNA reads TGCAGTGCTCCCCCGGGGACTTCTAGCACGGATACGCAGTATTTT.

This clonotype was counted between two and nine times. V gene TRBV14 combines with J gene TRBJ2-7; 10 bases map to TRBD2. The CDR3 consists of 15 residues. V trimming: 4 bases; J trimming: 5 bases; junction bases outside the gene matches: 8. Looked up from germline, CDR1 is SGHDN and CDR2 is FVKESK. The CDR3 region has the DNA TGTGCCAGCAGCCTACTAGCGGGGAGCCTCGACGAGCAGTACTTC. Amino acid sequence: CASSLLAGSLDEQYF.

The chain couples TRBV27 to TRBJ1-1; maybe TRBD1 (6 bases). Germline CDR1 is MNHEY and CDR2 is SMNVEV (reference sequence). V shed 5 bases and J shed 0 bases, with 10 bases lying between them. The CDR3 is made up of 14 amino acids. CDR3: CASSSGQMNTEAFF. DNA for the CDR3: TGTGCCAGCAGTAGCGGACAGATGAACACTGAAGCTTTCTTT.

V and J are TRBV6-2 or TRBV6-3 and TRBJ1-5; D is unresolved. Trimming pared 2 bases from V and 5 bases from J, leaving 10 bases between. From germline, CDR1 is MNHEY and CDR2 SVGEGT. CDR3 length: 14 residues. The CDR3 region has the DNA TGTGCCAGCAGTTACACACAGAGTCATCAGCCCCAGCATTTT. This translates into CASSYTQSHQPQHF.

In this sample, this clonotype turned up a few times. The CDR3 spells CATSPGTSGMDEQFF. The CDR3 coding sequence is TGTGCCACCAGTCCCGGGACTAGCGGGATGGATGAGCAGTTCTTC. The J gene is TRBJ2-1, the V gene TRBV24-1; 13 bases agree with TRBD2. V was clipped by 6 bases and J by 8 bases; unmatched bases: 6. The germline V gene encodes CDR1 KGHDR and CDR2 SFDVKD. This CDR3 contains 15 residues.

The V and J genes are TRBV5-1 and TRBJ1-1; unclear D gene. Trimming removed 1 base at V and 6 bases at J, with 7 bases between. CDR1 and CDR2 (germline): SGHRS, YFSETQ. This CDR3 contains 12 residues. The CDR3 bases are TGCGCCAGCAGCTTGTCGGCGGCTGAAGCTTTCTTT. The encoded protein is CASSLSAAEAFF.

This clonotype was recorded a few times. The chain carries TRBV7-8 and TRBJ2-7; D may be TRBD2 (5 bases). This CDR3 has 14 amino acids. The germline V gene has CDR1 SGHVS and CDR2 FQNEAQ. Trimming left V 1 base short and J 3 bases short, with 10 bases between. The DNA of the CDR3 is TGTGCCAGCAGCTTAGACGTTGGAGGCTACGAGCAGTACTTC. Protein: CASSLDVGGYEQYF. Using reference TRBV7-8 and TRBJ2-7 for the parts outside the CDR3, the full variable domain is GAGVSQSPRYKVAKRGQDVALRCDPISGHVSLFWYQQALGQGPEFLTYFQNEAQLDKSGLPSDRFFAERPEGSVSTLKIQRTQQEDSAVYLCASSLDVGGYEQYFGPGTRLTVT.

The chain combines TRBV19 with TRBJ2-1, with D unclear. This CDR3 comprises 13 residues. Trimming removed 0 bases from V and 6 bases from J, with 6 bases in between. Looked up from germline, CDR1 is LNHDA and CDR2 is SQIVND (reference sequence). As DNA, the CDR3 is TGTGCCAGTAGTATAGACACTTTCAATGAGCAGTTCTTC. Encoded protein: CASSIDTFNEQFF.

The chain joins TRBV29-1 to TRBJ2-2, with TRBD2 matching over 8 bases. Germline lookup yields CDR1 SQVTM and CDR2 ANQGSEA. V shed 0 bases and J 3 bases; nucleotides not matched to a gene: 6. CDR3 length: 16 residues. The CDR3, as DNA: TGCAGCGTTGAAGATCCCACTAGCGGTTACACCGGGGAGCTGTTTTTT. Amino acids: CSVEDPTSGYTGELFF.

This clonotype was recorded a few times. In DNA, the CDR3 is TGTGCCAGCAGCTCGGGACAGACCACCTACGAGCAGTACTTC. Its translation is CASSSGQTTYEQYF. The V and J genes are TRBV7-9 and TRBJ2-7; TRBD1 matches 7 bases. This CDR3 has 14 residues. Losses at the gene ends were 4 bases for V and 2 bases for J; bases not matched to a gene: 5. Looked up from germline, CDR1 is SEHNR and CDR2 is FQNEAQ (reference sequence).